A selection of T cell receptor beta chains follows, all from one sample in a study of blood T cell repertoires in COVID-19. Clones were read by immunoSEQ multiplex PCR, and TCRdb kept only the in-frame ones, dropping some. The repertoire holds around 390,000 clones, with about 86% as singletons. The source material was PBMCs or T cells enriched from blood (not recorded which). Every receptor here comes from a woman aged 50 to 60 who had recovered from COVID-19. Both conserved end residues are part of each CDR3. Each record gives: J gene, V gene, clone size, D gene, CDR3 protein, CDR3 DNA. A D gene is named only where the DNA matches it firmly. Size is stated for part of the rows, as once, few or many counts, or as a class when the clone is expanded.

J gene: TRBJ2-3
V gene: TRBV6-4
clone size: -
D gene: TRBD1
CDR3 protein: CASSDSNRGFPDTQYF
CDR3 DNA: TGTGCCAGCAGTGACTCGAACAGGGGTTTCCCAGATACGCAGTATTTT

J gene: TRBJ2-7
V gene: TRBV9
clone size: -
D gene: TRBD1
CDR3 protein: CASSEDRAPYEQYF
CDR3 DNA: TGTGCCAGCAGTGAGGACAGGGCTCCCTACGAGCAGTACTTC

J gene: TRBJ1-5
V gene: TRBV6-1
clone size: -
D gene: TRBD1
CDR3 protein: CASSDQGGAGNQPQHF
CDR3 DNA: TGTGCCAGCAGTGATCAGGGGGGCGCTGGCAATCAGCCCCAGCATTTT

J gene: TRBJ1-1
V gene: TRBV5-1
clone size: -
D gene: -
CDR3 protein: CASSLGTITEAFF
CDR3 DNA: TGCGCCAGCAGCTTGGGGACAATAACTGAAGCTTTCTTT

J gene: TRBJ2-7
V gene: TRBV29-1
clone size: -
D gene: TRBD1
CDR3 protein: CSVSGTGGQYEQYF
CDR3 DNA: TGCAGCGTTTCAGGGACAGGGGGGCAATACGAGCAGTACTTC

J gene: TRBJ2-6
V gene: TRBV6-1
clone size: -
D gene: TRBD1
CDR3 protein: CASSARRGQQMSGANVLTF
CDR3 DNA: TGTGCCAGCAGTGCCAGAAGGGGACAGCAAATGTCTGGGGCCAACGTCCTGACTTTC

J gene: TRBJ2-7
V gene: TRBV6-2/TRBV6-3
clone size: -
D gene: -
CDR3 protein: CASSYSSLTFAEQYF
CDR3 DNA: TGTGCCAGCAGTTACTCGAGCCTAACGTTTGCCGAGCAGTACTTC

J gene: TRBJ1-2
V gene: TRBV3-1/TRBV3-2
clone size: -
D gene: TRBD1
CDR3 protein: CASSQPAGTGGRGYTF
CDR3 DNA: TGTGCCAGCAGCCAACCCGCCGGGACAGGGGGCCGAGGCTACACCTTC

J gene: TRBJ1-4
V gene: TRBV5-1
clone size: -
D gene: -
CDR3 protein: CASSSYGQPVEKLFF
CDR3 DNA: TGCGCCAGCAGCTCTTATGGACAACCGGTTGAAAAACTGTTTTTT

J gene: TRBJ2-3
V gene: TRBV4-2
clone size: -
D gene: TRBD2
CDR3 protein: CASSQQYDIAGDGVTQYF
CDR3 DNA: TGTGCCAGCAGCCAACAATACGATATAGCGGGGGACGGGGTTACGCAGTATTTT

J gene: TRBJ1-5
V gene: TRBV28
clone size: -
D gene: TRBD1
CDR3 protein: CASTNPTGGGIQPQHF
CDR3 DNA: TGTGCCAGCACCAACCCGACAGGGGGTGGCATTCAGCCCCAGCATTTT

J gene: TRBJ1-1
V gene: TRBV30
clone size: few
D gene: -
CDR3 protein: CAWGSTEAFF
CDR3 DNA: TGTGCCTGGGGGAGCACTGAAGCTTTCTTT

J gene: TRBJ2-7
V gene: TRBV27
clone size: -
D gene: -
CDR3 protein: CASSLSGQGMTEQYF
CDR3 DNA: TGTGCCAGCAGTTTATCCGGCCAGGGGATGACCGAGCAGTACTTC

J gene: TRBJ1-5
V gene: TRBV5-5
clone size: once
D gene: -
CDR3 protein: CASSFSLGGPQPQHF
CDR3 DNA: TGTGCCAGCAGCTTTAGTCTGGGGGGTCCTCAGCCCCAGCATTTT

J gene: TRBJ1-3
V gene: TRBV20-1
clone size: -
D gene: -
CDR3 protein: CSATIGNTIYF
CDR3 DNA: TGCAGTGCTACTATCGGAAACACCATATATTTT